A single sample is the source of the 19 T cell receptor beta chains below, sequenced in a study of blood T cell repertoires in COVID-19. The repertoire was sequenced with immunoSEQ multiplex PCR; TCRdb's copy has only in-frame clones and lacks some. The data hold around 94,000 clones, with almost 85% observed a single time. Sequencing was done on a sample of peripheral blood. These receptors were obtained from a man aged 40-49 years with active or convalescent COVID-19.

This clone occurred a few times. This chain joins TRBV9 and TRBJ2-2, with TRBD1 matching over 8 bases. CDR3 length: 16 residues. Per germline, CDR1 SGDLS and CDR2 YYNGEE. V lost 2 bases and J lost 4; bases outside the gene matches: 7. CDR3 nucleotide sequence: TGTGCCAGCAGCGTGGGACAGGCCCCAACCACCGGGGAGCTGTTTTTT. Its translation is CASSVGQAPTTGELFF.

The chain recombines TRBV6-5 with TRBJ2-1; D is ambiguous. Germline V gene lookup returns CDR1 MNHEY and CDR2 SVGAGI. Trimming removed 3 bases from V and 6 bases from J, with 12 bases in between. This CDR3 has 14 residues. The DNA for the CDR3 is TGTGCCAGCAGTTATTACATTACATTCAATGAGCAGTTCTTC. Translating gives CASSYYITFNEQFF.

This sequence joins TRBV12-3 or TRBV12-4 and TRBJ2-1; the match to TRBD1 covers 8 bases. Germline trimming cut 6 bases from V and 12 bases from J; bases unmatched to any gene: 7. This CDR3 contains 12 residues. This CDR3 reads CASSPTGVRQFF. The CDR3 DNA sequence: TGTGCCAGCAGCCCGACAGGGGTTAGGCAGTTCTTC.

The CDR3 loop is CASSSGTGDMNEQFF. CDR3 coding DNA: TGTGCCAGTTCATCCGGGACAGGGGATATGAATGAGCAGTTCTTC. J is TRBJ2-1 and V is TRBV18; 10 bases line up with TRBD1. Germline values: CDR1 KGHSH, CDR2 LQKENI. Unmatched junction bases numbered 12, after V lost 9 bases and J lost 7 bases. This CDR3 spans 15 amino acids.

CDR3 sequence reads: CASSPQQGHGANTEAFF. CDR3 bases: TGTGCCAGCAGCCCACAACAGGGTCATGGGGCGAACACTGAAGCTTTCTTT. V gene TRBV7-2 combines with J gene TRBJ1-1; tentative D call: TRBD1 (6 bases). Trimming stripped 5 bases from V and 1 base from J, with 20 bases between. Germline CDR1 reads SGHTA; CDR2 reads FQGNSA. There are 17 residues in the CDR3.

This chain connects TRBV5-1 to TRBJ1-2; tentative D call: TRBD1 (6 bases). The germline V and J ends were trimmed by 7 bases and 4 bases, with 20 bases remaining between them. Germline loops: CDR1 SGHRS, CDR2 YFSETQ. There are 15 residues in the CDR3. The DNA of the CDR3 is TGCGCCAGCTCAAACGAACCAGGGGCTCCCTATGGCTACACCTTC. Amino acids: CASSNEPGAPYGYTF.

The chain is built from TRBV27 and TRBJ1-2, with D hard to call. CDR1 is MNHEY, CDR2 SMNVEV, per germline (reference sequence). Trimming pared 8 bases from V and 4 bases from J, leaving 11 bases between. This CDR3 has 12 residues. CDR3 in amino acids: CASRGSGYGYTF. CDR3 sequence (DNA): TGTGCCAGCCGCGGTTCGGGCTATGGCTACACCTTC.

This chain links TRBV5-1 with TRBJ2-5; 9 nucleotides agree with TRBD2. Per the germline V gene, CDR1 is SGHRS and CDR2 is YFSETQ. This CDR3 comprises 15 residues. Trimming at V came to 1 base and at J to 4 bases, leaving 5 bases not matched to a gene. The CDR3 reads CASSLSSGGVETQYF. In DNA form, the CDR3 reads TGCGCCAGCAGCTTGAGTAGCGGGGGTGTAGAGACCCAGTACTTC. Full variable domain (rest looked up from reference TRBV5-1 and TRBJ2-5): KAGVTQTPRYLIKTRGQQVTLSCSPISGHRSVSWYQQTPGQGLQFLFEYFSETQRNKGNFPGRFSGRQFSNSRSEMNVSTLELGDSALYLCASSLSSGGVETQYFGPGTRLLVL.

Only one count was recorded for this clone. The genes are TRBV10-3 and TRBJ2-1; 12 nucleotides align to TRBD2. The CDR3 is made up of 16 amino acids. Germline V gene sequence: CDR1 ENHRY, CDR2 SYGVKD. After removal of 3 bases from V and 3 bases from J, the junction contained 3 bases not matched to a gene. The CDR3 DNA reads as TGTGCCATCAGTGATGGACTAGCGGGGAGCTACAATGAGCAGTTCTTC. Encoded protein: CAISDGLAGSYNEQFF.

V gene TRBV30 combines with J gene TRBJ1-4; 7 positions match TRBD1. This CDR3 contains 15 residues. Trimming removed 3 bases from V and 4 bases from J; junction bases left unmatched: 8. From germline, CDR1 is GTSNPN and CDR2 SVGIG (reference sequence). The CDR3 sequence: CAWSIGQVNNEKLFF. CDR3 DNA sequence: TGTGCCTGGAGCATCGGACAGGTGAATAATGAAAAACTGTTTTTT.

The V call is TRBV3-1 (or the pseudogene TRBV3-2), the J call TRBJ2-5; TRBD2 might be the D (6 bases). CDR1 LGHDT and CDR2 YNNKEL come from the germline V gene (reference sequence). The ends were cut back, 4 bases at V and 2 bases at J, with 14 bases in the middle. The CDR3 is 15 residues long. The DNA of the CDR3 is TGTGCCAGCAGCCCCCGCGGGACTCCTCAAGAGACCCAGTACTTC. Translation gives CASSPRGTPQETQYF.

This rearrangement joins TRBV7-9 to TRBJ2-7; D perhaps matches TRBD1 (6 bases). CDR3 length: 16 residues. Germline V gene data show CDR1 as SEHNR and CDR2 as FQNEAQ (reference sequence). V lost 6 bases and J lost 0, with 18 bases in between. CDR3 sequence (DNA): TGTGCCAGCAGTTACACCACAGGGCTCGACTCCTACGAGCAGTACTTC. Translated: CASSYTTGLDSYEQYF.

About this clone itself: This CDR3 is also generated by other DNA sequences in the sample. This rearrangement joins TRBV9 to TRBJ1-1, with D perhaps TRBD1 (6 bases). Germline CDR1 SGDLS, CDR2 YYNGEE. The CDR3 loop spans 14 amino acids. Between the trimmed V and J ends, which lost 0 bases and 0 bases, there was a span of 6 bases. The CDR3 nucleotides are TGTGCCAGCAGCGTAGGACAGGTGAACACTGAAGCTTTCTTT. Translated, it gives CASSVGQVNTEAFF.

The rearrangement links TRBV19 to TRBJ2-7; 7 bases line up with TRBD2. V gave up 1 base and J gave up 6 bases; unmatched junction bases: 3. Germline CDR1 LNHDA, CDR2 SQIVND (reference sequence). This CDR3 has 13 residues. For the CDR3, the DNA is TGTGCCAGTAGTATAGTTGGCGGGGGCGAGCAGTACTTC. As protein: CASSIVGGGEQYF.

V is TRBV11-2 and J is TRBJ1-5; 7 positions match TRBD1. The CDR3 is 13 residues long. V gave up 5 bases and J gave up 3 bases; unmatched junction bases: 1. CDR1 and CDR2 (germline): SGHAT, FQNNGV. Written as DNA, the CDR3 is TGTGCCAGCAGCGGGACAGACAATCAGCCCCAGCATTTT. Amino acids: CASSGTDNQPQHF.

The chain employs TRBV3-1 (or the pseudogene TRBV3-2) and TRBJ1-2; weak D call: TRBD1 (5 bases). This CDR3 contains 13 residues. V lost 0 bases and J lost 14, with 16 bases in between. Germline CDR1 LGHDT, CDR2 YNNKEL (reference sequence). CDR3 DNA: TGTGCCAGCAGCCAAGAGGGCATGATAAGGGGAACCTTC. Translated, it gives CASSQEGMIRGTF.

The chain employs TRBV29-1 and TRBJ1-2; D uncertain. CDR3 length: 11 amino acids. Trimming shortened V by 3 bases and J by 8 bases, and 10 bases separated the two germline ends. The germline V gene has CDR1 SQVTM and CDR2 ANQGSEA. The CDR3 is CSVEVSSGYTF. As DNA, the CDR3 is TGCAGCGTTGAGGTGTCTAGCGGCTACACCTTC.

The sample holds one count of this clone. This sequence joins TRBV7-3 and TRBJ2-5; possibly TRBD2 for D (7 bases). The CDR3 runs 18 residues. Germline lookup yields CDR1 SGHTA and CDR2 FQGTGA. Trimming removed 2 bases from V and 2 bases from J, with 21 bases in between. CDR3 coding DNA: TGTGCCAGCAGCTTACAGGGGAGGGTCCTTGGGGGGCAAGAGACCCAGTACTTC. Protein: CASSLQGRVLGGQETQYF.

Here the CDR3 reads CASGLEGGNYGYTF. In DNA, the CDR3 is TGTGCTAGTGGTTTGGAGGGAGGGAACTATGGCTACACCTTC. The rearrangement uses TRBV12-5 and TRBJ1-2; D unresolved. V lost 1 base to trimming and J lost 2 bases, with 8 bases between them. The length of the CDR3 is 14 residues. Germline-derived CDR1 and CDR2 are LGHNT and FRNRAP.